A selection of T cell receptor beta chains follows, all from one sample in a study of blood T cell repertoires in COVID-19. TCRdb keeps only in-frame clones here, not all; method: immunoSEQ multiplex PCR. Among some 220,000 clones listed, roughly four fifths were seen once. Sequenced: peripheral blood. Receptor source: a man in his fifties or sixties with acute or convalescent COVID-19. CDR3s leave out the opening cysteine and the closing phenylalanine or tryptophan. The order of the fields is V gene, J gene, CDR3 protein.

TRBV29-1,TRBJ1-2,SVESGVNYGYT
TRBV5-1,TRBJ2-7,ASSYLSAYEQY
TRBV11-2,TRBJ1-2,ASSHFRVRGVDYGYT
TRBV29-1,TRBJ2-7,SVEDGSYEQY
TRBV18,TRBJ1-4,ASSPTAGNEKLF
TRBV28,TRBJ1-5,ASSLVRGGLSNQPQH
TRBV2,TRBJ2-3,ATGLVTDTQY
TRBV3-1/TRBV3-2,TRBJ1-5,ASSQAPGQPQH
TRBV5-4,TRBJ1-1,ASSLGGGASEAF
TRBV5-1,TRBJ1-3,ASRNPGGSGNTIY
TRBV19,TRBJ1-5,ASKEGAGGNQPQH
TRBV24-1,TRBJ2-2,ATSDWARGTGELF
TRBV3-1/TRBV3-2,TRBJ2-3,ASSQGLAGGRSTQY
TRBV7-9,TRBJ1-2,ASSHFGTGESNYGYT
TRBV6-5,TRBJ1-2,ASTQGAANYGYT
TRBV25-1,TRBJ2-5,ASSLFGELETQY
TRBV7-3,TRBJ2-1,ASSPPRVAGGPMGQF
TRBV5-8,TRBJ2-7,ASSYLRYEQY
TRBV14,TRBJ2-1,ASSQVSGAYNEQF
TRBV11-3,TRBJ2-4,ASSYGQGVRGDIQY
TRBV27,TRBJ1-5,ASSLGHPHPSNQPQH
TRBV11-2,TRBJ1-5,ASSRAGAQPQH
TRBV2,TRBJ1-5,ASSEQGVSNQPQH
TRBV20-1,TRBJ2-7,SASRAGQGYEQY
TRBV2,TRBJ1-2,ASKLRTDVNYGYT
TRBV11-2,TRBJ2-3,ASSPGGGDTQY
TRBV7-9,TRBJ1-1,ASSLGQDFAMNTEAF
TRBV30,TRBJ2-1,AWSRLGLAVYNEQF
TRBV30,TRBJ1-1,AWSKTTGETEAF
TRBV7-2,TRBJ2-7,ASSPTSVGPYEQY
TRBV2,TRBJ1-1,ASSDKLGGRNTEAF
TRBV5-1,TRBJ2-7,ASSPTGTDSYEQY
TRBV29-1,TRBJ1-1,SAGTGLNTEAF
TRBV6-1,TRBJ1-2,ASSESRRRGYGYT
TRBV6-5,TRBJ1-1,ASSFTGENTEAF
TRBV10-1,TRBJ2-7,ASSRGGSQVYEQY
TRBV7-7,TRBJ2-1,ASSLGTGGEHNEQF
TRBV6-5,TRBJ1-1,ASIGGPEAF
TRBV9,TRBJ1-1,ASSVGTGGTEAF
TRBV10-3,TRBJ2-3,AISEGRTGGPDTQY
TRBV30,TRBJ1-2,AWSLLEGGGGFHYGYT
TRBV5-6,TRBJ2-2,ASSPGTGLGGELF
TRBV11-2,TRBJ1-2,ASSLAGTTYGYT
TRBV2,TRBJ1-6,ASSAVTGLESPLH
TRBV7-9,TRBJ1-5,ASSLTGGNQPQH
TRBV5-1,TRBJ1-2,ASSSPGQSGRYT
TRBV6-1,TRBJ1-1,ASSEATGGVRGTEAF
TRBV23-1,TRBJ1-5,ASSHPTRPPGGYSNQPQH
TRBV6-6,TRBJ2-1,ASSYDRDEQF
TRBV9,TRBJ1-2,ASSVSRGTNYGYT
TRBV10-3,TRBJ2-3,AISEWADTQY